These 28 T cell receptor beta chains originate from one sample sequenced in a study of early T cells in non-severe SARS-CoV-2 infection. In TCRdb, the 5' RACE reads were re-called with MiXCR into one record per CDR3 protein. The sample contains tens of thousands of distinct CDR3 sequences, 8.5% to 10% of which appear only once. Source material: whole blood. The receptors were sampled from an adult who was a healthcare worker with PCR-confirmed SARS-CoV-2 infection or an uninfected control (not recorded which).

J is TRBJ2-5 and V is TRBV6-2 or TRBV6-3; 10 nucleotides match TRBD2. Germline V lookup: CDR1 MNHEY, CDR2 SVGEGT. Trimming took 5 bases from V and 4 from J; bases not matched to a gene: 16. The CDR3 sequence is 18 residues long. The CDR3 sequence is CASSPGLADLLGVETQYF. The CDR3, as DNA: TGTGCCAGCAGTCCCGGACTAGCGGATCTCCTGGGAGTAGAGACCCAGTACTTC.

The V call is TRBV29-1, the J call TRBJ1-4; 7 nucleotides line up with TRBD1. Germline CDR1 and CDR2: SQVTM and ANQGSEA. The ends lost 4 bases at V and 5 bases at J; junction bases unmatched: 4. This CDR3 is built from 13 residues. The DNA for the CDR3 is TGCAGCGTTGGGGACAGCGTCAATGAAAAACTGTTTTTT. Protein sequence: CSVGDSVNEKLFF.

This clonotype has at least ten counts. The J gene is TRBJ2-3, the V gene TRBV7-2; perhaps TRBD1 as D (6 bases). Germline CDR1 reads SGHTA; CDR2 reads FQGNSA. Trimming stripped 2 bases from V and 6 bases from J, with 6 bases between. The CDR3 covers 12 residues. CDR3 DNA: TGTGCCAGCAGCTTACAGGGGGATACGCAGTATTTT. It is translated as CASSLQGDTQYF.

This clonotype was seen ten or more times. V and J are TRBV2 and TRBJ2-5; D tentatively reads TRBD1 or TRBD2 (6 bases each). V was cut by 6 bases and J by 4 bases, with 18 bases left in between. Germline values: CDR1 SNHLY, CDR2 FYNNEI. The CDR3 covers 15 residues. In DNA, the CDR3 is TGTGCCAGCAGCTCCGAGGGGGGTCGGCGAGAGACCCAGTACTTC. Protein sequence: CASSSEGGRRETQYF.

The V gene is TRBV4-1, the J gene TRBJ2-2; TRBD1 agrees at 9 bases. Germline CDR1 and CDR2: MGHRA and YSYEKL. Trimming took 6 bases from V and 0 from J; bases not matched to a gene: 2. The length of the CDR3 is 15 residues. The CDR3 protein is CASRRTGANTGELFF. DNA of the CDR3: TGCGCCAGCAGGCGGACAGGGGCGAACACCGGGGAGCTGTTTTTT.

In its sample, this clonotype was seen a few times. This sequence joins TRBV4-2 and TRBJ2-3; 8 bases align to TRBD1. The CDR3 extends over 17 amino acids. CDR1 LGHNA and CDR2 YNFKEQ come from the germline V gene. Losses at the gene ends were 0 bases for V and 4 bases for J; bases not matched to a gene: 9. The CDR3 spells CASSQDLQGGLADTQYF. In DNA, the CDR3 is TGTGCCAGCAGCCAAGATTTACAGGGGGGACTCGCAGATACGCAGTATTTT.

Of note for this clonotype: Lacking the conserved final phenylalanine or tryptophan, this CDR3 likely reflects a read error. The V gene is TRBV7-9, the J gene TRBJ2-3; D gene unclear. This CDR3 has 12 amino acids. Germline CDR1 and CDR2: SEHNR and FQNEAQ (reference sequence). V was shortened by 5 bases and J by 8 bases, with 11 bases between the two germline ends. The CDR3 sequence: CASSPPAGTQYS. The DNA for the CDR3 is TGTGCCAGCAGCCCCCCGGCAGGTACGCAGTATTCT.

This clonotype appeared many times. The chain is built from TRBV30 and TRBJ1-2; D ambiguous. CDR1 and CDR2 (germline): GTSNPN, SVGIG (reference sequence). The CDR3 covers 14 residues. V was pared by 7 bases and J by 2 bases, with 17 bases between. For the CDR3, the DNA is TGTGCCTCCAACGATCTGGATTCAAACTATGGCTACACCTTC. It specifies CASNDLDSNYGYTF.

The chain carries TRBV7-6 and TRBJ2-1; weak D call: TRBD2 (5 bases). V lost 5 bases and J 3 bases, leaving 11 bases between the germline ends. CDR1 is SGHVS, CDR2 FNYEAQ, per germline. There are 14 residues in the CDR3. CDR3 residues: CASSRSTNYNEQFF. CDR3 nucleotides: TGTGCCAGCAGCAGATCGACTAACTACAATGAGCAGTTCTTC.

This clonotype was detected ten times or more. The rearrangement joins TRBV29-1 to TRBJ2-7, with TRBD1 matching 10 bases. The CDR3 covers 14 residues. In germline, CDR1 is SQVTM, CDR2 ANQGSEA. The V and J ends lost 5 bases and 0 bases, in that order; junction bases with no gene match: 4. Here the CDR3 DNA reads TGCAGCGTTCTGGGACAGGGGAGCTCCTACGAGCAGTACTTC. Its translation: CSVLGQGSSYEQYF.

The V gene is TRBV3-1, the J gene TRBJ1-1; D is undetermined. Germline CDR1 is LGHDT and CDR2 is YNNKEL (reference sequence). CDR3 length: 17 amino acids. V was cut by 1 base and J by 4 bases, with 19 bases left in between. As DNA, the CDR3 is TGTGCCAGCAGCCAAGCCGTATTGGTCATGCGGGGCACTGAAGCTTTCTTT. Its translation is CASSQAVLVMRGTEAFF.

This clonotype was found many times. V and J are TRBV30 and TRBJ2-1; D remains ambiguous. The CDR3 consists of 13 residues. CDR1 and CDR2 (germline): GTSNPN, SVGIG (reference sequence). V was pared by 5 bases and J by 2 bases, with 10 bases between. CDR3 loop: CAWFRRTYNEQFF. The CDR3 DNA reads TGTGCCTGGTTTCGCCGTACCTACAATGAGCAGTTCTTC.

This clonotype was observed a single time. The CDR3 DNA reads TGTGCCAGCAGCACCCTCGGGGCTACTAGCACAGATACGCAGTATTTT. Residues: CASSTLGATSTDTQYF. The chain couples TRBV14 to TRBJ2-3; D assignment may be TRBD1 or TRBD2 (5 bases each). Trimming stripped 5 bases from V and 0 bases from J, with 15 bases between. CDR3 length: 16 residues. Germline loops: CDR1 SGHDN, CDR2 FVKESK.

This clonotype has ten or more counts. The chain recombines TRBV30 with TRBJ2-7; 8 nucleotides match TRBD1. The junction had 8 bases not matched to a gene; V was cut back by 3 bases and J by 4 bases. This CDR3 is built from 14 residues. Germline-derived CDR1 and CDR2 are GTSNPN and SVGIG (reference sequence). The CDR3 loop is CAWRIAGGGYEQYF. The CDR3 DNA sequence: TGTGCCTGGAGAATTGCAGGGGGCGGTTACGAGCAGTACTTC.

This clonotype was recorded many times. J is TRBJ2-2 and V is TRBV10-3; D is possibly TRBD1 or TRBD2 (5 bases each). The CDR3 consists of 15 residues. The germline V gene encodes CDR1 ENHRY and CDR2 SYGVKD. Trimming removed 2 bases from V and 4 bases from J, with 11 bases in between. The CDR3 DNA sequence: TGTGCCATCAGTGAGGCCCCAGGGAGCACCGGGGAGCTGTTTTTT. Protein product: CAISEAPGSTGELFF.

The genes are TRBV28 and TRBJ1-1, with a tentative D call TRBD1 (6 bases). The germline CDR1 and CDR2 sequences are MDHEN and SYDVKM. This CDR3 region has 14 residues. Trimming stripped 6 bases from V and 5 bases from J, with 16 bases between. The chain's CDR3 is CASRRTVGATEAFF. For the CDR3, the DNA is TGTGCCAGCAGGAGGACGGTGGGGGCGACTGAAGCTTTCTTT. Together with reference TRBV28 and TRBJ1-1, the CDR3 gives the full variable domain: DVKVTQSSRYLVKRTGEKVFLECVQDMDHENMFWYRQDPGLGLRLIYFSYDVKMKEKGDIPEGYSVSREKKERFSLILESASTNQTSMYLCASRRTVGATEAFFGQGTRLTVV.

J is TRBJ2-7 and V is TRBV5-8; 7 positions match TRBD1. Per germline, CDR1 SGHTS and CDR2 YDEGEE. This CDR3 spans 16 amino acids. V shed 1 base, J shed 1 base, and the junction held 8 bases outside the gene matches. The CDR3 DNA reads TGTGCCAGCAGCTTGTTCAAGGGGGCCACATCCTACGAGCAGTACTTC. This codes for CASSLFKGATSYEQYF.

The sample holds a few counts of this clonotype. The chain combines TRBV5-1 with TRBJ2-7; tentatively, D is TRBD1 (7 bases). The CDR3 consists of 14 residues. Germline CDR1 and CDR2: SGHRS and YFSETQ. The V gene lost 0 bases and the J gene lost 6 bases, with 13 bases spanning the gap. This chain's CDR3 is CASSLGRGASEQYF. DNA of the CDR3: TGCGCCAGCAGCTTGGGCAGGGGGGCCTCCGAGCAGTACTTC. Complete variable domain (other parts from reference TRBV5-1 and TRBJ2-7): KAGVTQTPRYLIKTRGQQVTLSCSPISGHRSVSWYQQTPGQGLQFLFEYFSETQRNKGNFPGRFSGRQFSNSRSEMNVSTLELGDSALYLCASSLGRGASEQYFGPGTRLTVT.

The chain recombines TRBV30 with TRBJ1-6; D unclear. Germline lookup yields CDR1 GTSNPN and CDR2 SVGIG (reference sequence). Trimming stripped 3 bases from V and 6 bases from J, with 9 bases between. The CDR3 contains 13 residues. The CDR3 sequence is CAWRTDFNSPLHF. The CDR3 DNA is TGTGCCTGGAGAACCGATTTTAATTCACCCCTCCACTTT.

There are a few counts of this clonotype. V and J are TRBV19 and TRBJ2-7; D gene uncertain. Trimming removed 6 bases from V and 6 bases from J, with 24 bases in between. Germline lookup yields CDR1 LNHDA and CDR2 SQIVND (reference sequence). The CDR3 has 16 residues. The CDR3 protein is CASSNSHLGSVREQYF. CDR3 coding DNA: TGTGCCAGTAGCAATAGTCACCTGGGGTCGGTCCGCGAGCAGTACTTC.

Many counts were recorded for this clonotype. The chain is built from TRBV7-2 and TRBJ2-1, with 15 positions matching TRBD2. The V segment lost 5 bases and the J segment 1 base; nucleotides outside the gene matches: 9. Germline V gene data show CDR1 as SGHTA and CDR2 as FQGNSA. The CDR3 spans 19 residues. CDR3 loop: CASSRTGTSGRRSYNEQFF. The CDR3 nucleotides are TGTGCCAGCAGCAGGACCGGGACTAGCGGGAGGAGATCCTACAATGAGCAGTTCTTC.

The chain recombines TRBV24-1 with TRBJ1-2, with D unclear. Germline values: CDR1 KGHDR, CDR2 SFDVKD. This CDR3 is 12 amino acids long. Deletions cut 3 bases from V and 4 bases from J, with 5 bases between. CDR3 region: CATSDEGYGYTF. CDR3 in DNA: TGTGCCACCAGTGATGAGGGCTATGGCTACACCTTC.

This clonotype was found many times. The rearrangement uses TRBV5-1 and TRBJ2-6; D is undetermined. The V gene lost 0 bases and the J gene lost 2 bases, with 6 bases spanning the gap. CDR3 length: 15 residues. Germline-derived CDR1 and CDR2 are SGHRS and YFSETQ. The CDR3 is CASSLGVAGANVLTF. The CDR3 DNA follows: TGCGCCAGCAGCTTGGGGGTAGCTGGGGCCAACGTCCTGACTTTC.

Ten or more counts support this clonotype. The CDR3 is CASSLGQNEQFF. Here the CDR3 DNA reads TGTGCCAGCAGCTTGGGACAGAATGAGCAGTTCTTC. V and J are TRBV5-6 and TRBJ2-1; D is perhaps TRBD1 (5 bases). CDR1 is SGHDT, CDR2 YYEEEE, per germline. This CDR3 region has 12 residues. Trimming took 0 bases from V and 7 from J, leaving 5 bases between them.

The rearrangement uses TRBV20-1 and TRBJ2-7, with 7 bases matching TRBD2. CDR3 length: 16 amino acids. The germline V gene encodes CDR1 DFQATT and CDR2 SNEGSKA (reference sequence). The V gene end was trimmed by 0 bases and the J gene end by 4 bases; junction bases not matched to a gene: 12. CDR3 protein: CSARDFWAGAAYEQYF. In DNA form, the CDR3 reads TGCAGTGCTAGAGATTTTTGGGCGGGAGCTGCTTACGAGCAGTACTTC.

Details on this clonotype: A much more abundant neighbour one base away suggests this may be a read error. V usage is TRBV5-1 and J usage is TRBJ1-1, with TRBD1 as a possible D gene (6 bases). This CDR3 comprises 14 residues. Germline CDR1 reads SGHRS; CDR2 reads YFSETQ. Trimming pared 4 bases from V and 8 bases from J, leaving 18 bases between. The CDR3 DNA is TGCGCCAGCAGCCCCTTTGGGGGGGGCACGGAAGCTTTCTTT. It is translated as CASSPFGGGTEAFF. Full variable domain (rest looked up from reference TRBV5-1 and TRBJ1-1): KAGVTQTPRYLIKTRGQQVTLSCSPISGHRSVSWYQQTPGQGLQFLFEYFSETQRNKGNFPGRFSGRQFSNSRSEMNVSTLELGDSALYLCASSPFGGGTEAFFGQGTRLTVV.

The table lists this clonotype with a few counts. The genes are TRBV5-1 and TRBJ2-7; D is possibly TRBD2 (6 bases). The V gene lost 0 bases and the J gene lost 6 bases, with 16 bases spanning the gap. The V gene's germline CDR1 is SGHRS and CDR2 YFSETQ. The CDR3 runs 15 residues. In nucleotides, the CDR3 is TGCGCCAGCAGCTTGGCCCGGGGGAGCCGGGTCGAGCAGTACTTC. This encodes CASSLARGSRVEQYF.

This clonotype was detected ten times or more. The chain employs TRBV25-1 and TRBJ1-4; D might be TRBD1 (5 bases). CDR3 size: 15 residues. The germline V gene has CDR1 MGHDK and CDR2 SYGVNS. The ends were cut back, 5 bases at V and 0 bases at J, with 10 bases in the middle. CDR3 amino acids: CASSYQGATNEKLFF. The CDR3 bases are TGTGCCAGCAGTTACCAGGGTGCAACTAATGAAAAACTGTTTTTT.